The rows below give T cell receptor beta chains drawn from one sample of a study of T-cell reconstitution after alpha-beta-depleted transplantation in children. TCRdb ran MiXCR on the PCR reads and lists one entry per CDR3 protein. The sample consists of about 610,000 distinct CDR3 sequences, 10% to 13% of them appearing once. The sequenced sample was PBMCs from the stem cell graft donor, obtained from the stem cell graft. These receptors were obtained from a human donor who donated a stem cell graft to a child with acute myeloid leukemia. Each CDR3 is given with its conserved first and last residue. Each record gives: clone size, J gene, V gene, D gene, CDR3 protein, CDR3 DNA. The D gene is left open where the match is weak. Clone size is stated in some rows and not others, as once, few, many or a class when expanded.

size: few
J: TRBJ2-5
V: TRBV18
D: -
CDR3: CASSLTSPEETQYF
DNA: TGTGCCAGCTCCCTGACTAGTCCCGAGGAGACCCAGTACTTC

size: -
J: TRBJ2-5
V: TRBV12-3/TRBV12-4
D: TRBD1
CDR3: CASSQDREKETQYF
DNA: TGTGCCAGCAGCCAAGACAGGGAGAAAGAGACCCAGTACTTC

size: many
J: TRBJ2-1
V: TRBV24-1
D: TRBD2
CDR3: CATSERTRNPYNEQFF
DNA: TGTGCCACCAGTGAACGGACTAGGAACCCTTACAATGAGCAGTTCTTC

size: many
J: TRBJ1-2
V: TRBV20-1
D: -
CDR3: CSTGTNYGYTF
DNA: TGCAGTACGGGAACTAACTATGGCTACACCTTC

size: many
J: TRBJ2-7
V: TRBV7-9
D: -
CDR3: CASSIIRTEQYF
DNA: TGTGCCAGCAGTATAATCAGGACCGAGCAGTACTTC

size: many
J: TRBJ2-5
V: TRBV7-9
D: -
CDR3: CASSSMTARDQETQYF
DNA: TGTGCCAGCAGCTCGATGACAGCTCGAGACCAAGAGACCCAGTACTTC

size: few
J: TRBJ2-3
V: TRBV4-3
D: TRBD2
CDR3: CASSPLTPGLDIPDTQYF
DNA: TGCGCCAGCAGCCCCCTGACTCCGGGACTAGACATCCCAGATACGCAGTATTTT

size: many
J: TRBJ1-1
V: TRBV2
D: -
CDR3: CATGRAEAFF
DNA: TGTGCCACCGGCAGGGCTGAAGCTTTCTTT

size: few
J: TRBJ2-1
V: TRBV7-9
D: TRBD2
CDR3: CASSEPGTREGNEQFF
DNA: TGTGCCAGCAGCGAGCCCGGGACTAGGGAAGGGAATGAGCAGTTCTTC

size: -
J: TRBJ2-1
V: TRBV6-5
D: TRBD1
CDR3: CASSYSNWDRVNNEQFF
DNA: TGTGCCAGCAGTTACTCGAATTGGGACAGGGTTAACAATGAGCAGTTCTTC

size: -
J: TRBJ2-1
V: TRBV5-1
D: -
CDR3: CASSSNQDEQFF
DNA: TGCGCCAGCAGCTCCAACCAGGATGAGCAGTTCTTC

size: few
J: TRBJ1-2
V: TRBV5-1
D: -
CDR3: CASSLEGNPGYGYTF
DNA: TGCGCCAGCAGCTTGGAAGGCAACCCGGGCTATGGCTACACCTTC

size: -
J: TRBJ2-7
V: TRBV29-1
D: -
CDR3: CSAQSEIYEQYF
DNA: TGCAGCGCCCAATCCGAAATTTACGAGCAGTACTTC

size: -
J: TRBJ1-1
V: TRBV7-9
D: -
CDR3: CASSLRSQGLDEAFF
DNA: TGTGCCAGCAGCTTAAGGTCACAAGGTTTAGATGAAGCTTTCTTT

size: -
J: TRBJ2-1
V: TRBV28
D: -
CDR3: CASRDGYNEQFF
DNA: TGTGCCAGCAGGGATGGATACAATGAGCAGTTCTTC

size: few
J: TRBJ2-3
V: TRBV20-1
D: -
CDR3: CSAMGPEGDTQYF
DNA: TGCAGTGCTATGGGCCCCGAGGGAGATACGCAGTATTTT

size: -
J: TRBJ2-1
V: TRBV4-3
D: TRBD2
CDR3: CASSQEVERGRGPNEQFF
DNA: TGCGCCAGCAGCCAAGAAGTGGAACGCGGGAGAGGTCCCAATGAGCAGTTCTTC

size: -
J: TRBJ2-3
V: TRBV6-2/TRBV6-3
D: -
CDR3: CASKGNGLDTQYF
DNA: TGTGCCAGCAAGGGAAACGGGCTAGATACGCAGTATTTT

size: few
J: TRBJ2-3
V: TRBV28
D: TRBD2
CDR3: CASSVSGRAIDTQYF
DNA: TGTGCCAGCAGTGTTAGCGGGAGAGCGATAGATACGCAGTATTTT

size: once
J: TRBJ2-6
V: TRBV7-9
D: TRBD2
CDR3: CASSLGRGYSGANVLTF
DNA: TGTGCCAGCAGCTTGGGGAGGGGTTATTCTGGGGCCAACGTCCTGACTTTC

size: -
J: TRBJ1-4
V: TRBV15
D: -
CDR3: CATSYRQAGGREKLFF
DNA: TGTGCCACCAGCTACCGACAGGCTGGAGGTCGTGAAAAACTGTTTTTT

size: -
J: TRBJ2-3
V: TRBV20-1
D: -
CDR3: CSPRQGGGSTDTQYF
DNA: TGCAGCCCTCGACAAGGGGGAGGGAGCACAGATACGCAGTATTTT

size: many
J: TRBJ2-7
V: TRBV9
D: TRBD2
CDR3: CASSPQGRGYEQYF
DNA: TGTGCCAGCAGCCCGCAAGGGAGGGGATACGAGCAGTACTTC

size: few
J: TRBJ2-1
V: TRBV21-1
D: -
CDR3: CASSGGSPGQGLSDEQFF
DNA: TGTGCCAGCAGCGGGGGCTCTCCGGGACAGGGTCTTTCGGATGAGCAGTTCTTC

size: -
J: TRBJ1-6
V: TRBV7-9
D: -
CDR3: CASSYETRSPLHF
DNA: TGTGCCAGCAGTTACGAAACCCGATCACCCCTCCACTTT

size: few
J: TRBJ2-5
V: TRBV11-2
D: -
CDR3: CASSTPLFTQYF
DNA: TGTGCCAGCAGCACCCCCTTATTCACCCAGTACTTC

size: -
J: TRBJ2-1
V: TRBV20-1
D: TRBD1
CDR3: CSARIGQAVLREQFF
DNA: TGCAGTGCTAGGATTGGACAGGCCGTTTTAAGAGAGCAGTTCTTC

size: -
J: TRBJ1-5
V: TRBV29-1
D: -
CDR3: CSVQEGLRQPQHF
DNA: TGCAGCGTTCAGGAGGGGTTGAGACAGCCCCAGCATTTT

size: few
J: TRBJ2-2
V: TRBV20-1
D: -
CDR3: CSASQPTGELFF
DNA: TGCAGTGCTAGTCAGCCCACCGGGGAGCTGTTTTTT

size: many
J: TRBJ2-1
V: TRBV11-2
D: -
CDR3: CASSLGGYRSNEQFF
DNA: TGTGCCAGCAGCTTAGGAGGCTACCGCAGCAATGAGCAGTTCTTC

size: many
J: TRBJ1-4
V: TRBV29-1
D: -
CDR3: CSANRDANEKLFF
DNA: TGCAGCGCCAACAGGGATGCTAATGAAAAACTGTTTTTT

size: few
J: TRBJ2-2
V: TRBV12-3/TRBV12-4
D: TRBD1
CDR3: CASTLYTKGADGELFF
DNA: TGTGCCAGCACCCTGTACACTAAGGGGGCGGACGGGGAGCTGTTTTTT

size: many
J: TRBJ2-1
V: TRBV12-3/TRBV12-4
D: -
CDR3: CASSFRQNEQFF
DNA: TGTGCCAGCAGTTTTAGACAGAATGAGCAGTTCTTC

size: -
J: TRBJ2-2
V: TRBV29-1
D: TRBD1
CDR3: CSVEGYRQGYTGELFF
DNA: TGCAGCGTGGAGGGGTATAGACAGGGGTACACCGGGGAGCTGTTTTTT